Listed here are 25 T cell receptor beta chains from one sample, sequenced in a study of CD8+CD57+ T cells in acquired aplastic anemia. In patients chosen for sequencing, flow cytometry had shown CD8+CD57+ cell expansion. The use of genomic DNA as template underpinned the TCR beta VDJ and CDR3 profiling. TCRdb passed the reads through MiXCR, listing each CDR3 protein once. Among more than 150,000 distinct CDR3 sequences listed, less than 60% were seen once. The sequencing input was sorted CD4+, CD8+, or CD8+CD57+ T cells (not recorded which) from PBMCs. These receptors all stem from a human donor with aplastic anemia.

The chain couples TRBV27 to TRBJ2-7; D ambiguous. The germline V gene encodes CDR1 MNHEY and CDR2 SMNVEV (reference sequence). V gave up 0 bases and J gave up 5 bases, with 8 bases separating them. The CDR3 has 13 amino acids. The CDR3 coding sequence is TGTGCCAGCAGTTTATCATCCAGCCACGAGCAGTACTTC. It encodes CASSLSSSHEQYF.

This clonotype was observed many times. The rearrangement uses TRBV6-1 and TRBJ2-7; no firm D call. Germline V CDR1 and CDR2: MNHNS, SASEGT. Trimming pared 3 bases from V and 6 bases from J, leaving 12 bases between. The CDR3 runs 13 residues. The CDR3 DNA sequence: TGTGCCAGCAGTGACCCAGTACTCCGCGAGCAGTACTTC. Protein product: CASSDPVLREQYF.

This clonotype appeared a single time. The DNA for the CDR3 is TGCGCCAGCAGCCCTCGAACTCCTAGCTCCTACGAGCAGTACTTC. Its protein product is CASSPRTPSSYEQYF. V usage is TRBV5-1 and J usage is TRBJ2-7; no reliable D call. The germline CDR1 and CDR2 sequences are SGHRS and YFSETQ. V was shortened by 4 bases and J by 0 bases, with 14 bases between the two germline ends. The CDR3 consists of 15 residues.

This CDR3 reads CSVRWTINAYEQYF. For the CDR3, the DNA is TGCAGCGTCCGTTGGACTATTAATGCCTACGAGCAGTACTTC. This chain links TRBV29-1 with TRBJ2-7; D perhaps matches TRBD2 (6 bases). The CDR3 is 14 amino acids. CDR1 is SQVTM, CDR2 ANQGSEA, per germline. V was clipped by 6 bases and J by 2 bases, with 17 bases between them.

This clonotype was counted at least ten times. The rearrangement links TRBV11-2 to TRBJ2-7, with 9 bases lining up with TRBD2. The CDR3 length is 14 residues. Losses at the gene ends were 4 bases for V and 6 bases for J; bases not matched to a gene: 7. Germline CDR1 and CDR2: SGHAT and FQNNGV. The DNA for the CDR3 is TGTGCCAGCAGCTCCAGAGTAGCGGGGGTCGAGCAGTACTTC. It translates to CASSSRVAGVEQYF. Full variable domain (outside the CDR3, taken from reference TRBV11-2 and TRBJ2-7): EAGVAQSPRYKIIEKRQSVAFWCNPISGHATLYWYQQILGQGPKLLIQFQNNGVVDDSQLPKDRFSAERLKGVDSTLKIQPAKLEDSAVYLCASSSRVAGVEQYFGPGTRLTVT.

Of note for this clonotype: One end of the junction fails to match germline, which may point to a read error. The rearrangement uses TRBV7-7 and TRBJ1-2, with 7 positions matching TRBD1. The CDR3 length is 14 residues. Germline V gene sequence: CDR1 SSHAT, CDR2 FNYEAQ (reference sequence). This CDR3 is CASSSTGTDYGYTF. The CDR3 region has the DNA TGTGCTAGCAGCTCAACCGGGACAGACTATGGCTACACCTTC.

This rearrangement joins TRBV5-1 to TRBJ2-5; 15 bases are a match to TRBD2. The CDR3 loop spans 19 amino acids. V lost 0 bases and J lost 7; bases outside the gene matches: 13. The germline V gene encodes CDR1 SGHRS and CDR2 YFSETQ. The CDR3 region is CASSLDGTSGGFSPRTQYF. The CDR3 nucleotides are TGCGCCAGCAGCTTGGATGGGACTAGCGGGGGGTTTTCGCCGAGGACCCAGTACTTC.

This chain uses TRBV29-1 with TRBJ2-5, with 8 bases identical to TRBD1. With V trimmed by 4 bases and J by 5 bases, 3 bases remained unmatched. The CDR3 spans 12 residues. CDR1 is SQVTM and CDR2 is ANQGSEA in the germline V gene. The chain's CDR3 is CSVGTGQETQYF. The CDR3 nucleotides read TGCAGCGTTGGGACAGGGCAGGAGACCCAGTACTTC.

This sequence joins TRBV25-1 and TRBJ2-1; TRBD1 agrees at 9 bases. V lost 1 base, J lost 9 bases, and 7 bases stayed unmatched. The CDR3 consists of 15 residues. The germline gives CDR1 MGHDK, CDR2 SYGVNS. Written as DNA, the CDR3 is TGTGCCAGCAGTGAATGGGGACAGGGAATAGGTGAGCAGTTCTTC. Translating gives CASSEWGQGIGEQFF.

This clonotype was recorded many times. Written as DNA, the CDR3 is TGTGCCAGTCGGGACGGATATCAGCCCCAGCATTTT. This translates into CASRDGYQPQHF. The genes are TRBV19 and TRBJ1-5; tentatively, D is TRBD1 (5 bases). Germline CDR1 reads LNHDA; CDR2 reads SQIVND (reference sequence). V was pared by 8 bases and J by 5 bases, with 10 bases between. CDR3 length: 12 amino acids.

V and J are TRBV6-1 and TRBJ2-3, with 8 bases lining up with TRBD1. Per germline, CDR1 MNHNS and CDR2 SASEGT. The CDR3 runs 15 residues. J gave up 4 bases and V 6 bases, and 9 bases lay outside the gene matches. The CDR3, as DNA: TGTGCCAGCAGCTCAGAAGGACAGGGCGCAGATACGCAGTATTTT. Protein sequence: CASSSEGQGADTQYF.

This clonotype appeared a single time. J is TRBJ1-2 and V is TRBV9, with D hard to call. In germline, CDR1 is SGDLS, CDR2 YYNGEE. The germline V and J ends were trimmed by 3 bases and 1 base, with 16 bases remaining between them. This CDR3 is built from 16 residues. CDR3 protein: CASSAYGFGVNYGYTF. CDR3 coding DNA: TGTGCCAGCAGCGCGTATGGATTCGGGGTTAACTATGGCTACACCTTC.

This clonotype was recorded many times. V usage is TRBV7-2 and J usage is TRBJ1-3; D gene ambiguous. This CDR3 region has 17 residues. The germline V gene has CDR1 SGHTA and CDR2 FQGNSA. Trimming cost V 1 base and J 0 bases, with 13 bases left between them. As DNA, the CDR3 is TGTGCCAGCAGCTTAGGGGCGGGGTTATCCTCTGGAAACACCATATATTTT. It encodes CASSLGAGLSSGNTIYF. The full variable domain, its missing parts supplied by reference TRBV7-2 and TRBJ1-3, is GAGVSQSPSNKVTEKGKDVELRCDPISGHTALYWYRQSLGQGLEFLIYFQGNSAPDKSGLPSDRFSAERTGGSVSTLTIQRTQQEDSAVYLCASSLGAGLSSGNTIYFGEGSWLTVV.

This clonotype has just one count. V gene TRBV5-4 combines with J gene TRBJ2-3; no reliable D call. CDR1 is SGHNT, CDR2 YYREEE, per germline (reference sequence). Trimming shortened V by 6 bases and J by 0 bases, and 11 bases separated the two germline ends. This CDR3 contains 14 residues. The CDR3 DNA follows: TGTGCCAGCACCGAACTGAGGAGCACAGATACGCAGTATTTT. It codes for CASTELRSTDTQYF. Looking up the rest from reference TRBV5-4 and TRBJ2-3 gives the full variable domain: ETGVTQSPTHLIKTRGQQVTLRCSSQSGHNTVSWYQQALGQGPQFIFQYYREEENGRGNFPPRFSGLQFPNYSSELNVNALELDDSALYLCASTELRSTDTQYFGPGTRLTVL.

The chain joins TRBV7-6 to TRBJ2-1; maybe TRBD1 (6 bases). The germline V gene encodes CDR1 SGHVS and CDR2 FNYEAQ. The V gene lost 1 base and the J gene lost 8 bases, with 15 bases spanning the gap. The CDR3 extends over 15 amino acids. CDR3 protein: CASSLERGTFHEQFF. Here the CDR3 DNA reads TGTGCCAGCAGCTTAGAGAGGGGGACCTTTCATGAGCAGTTCTTC.

This rearrangement joins TRBV12-3 or TRBV12-4 to TRBJ1-1; tentatively, D is TRBD1 (5 bases). This CDR3 comprises 13 residues. V was trimmed by 4 bases and J by 5 bases, leaving 11 bases between them. CDR3 region: CASSSAGSTEAFF. CDR3 nucleotide sequence: TGTGCCAGCAGTTCGGCAGGGTCTACTGAAGCTTTCTTT.

V is TRBV9 and J is TRBJ2-7; D is perhaps TRBD1 (5 bases). V was pared by 0 bases and J by 3 bases, with 10 bases between. This CDR3 comprises 14 residues. The germline V gene encodes CDR1 SGDLS and CDR2 YYNGEE. CDR3 region: CASSVGGRGYEQYF. CDR3 sequence (DNA): TGTGCCAGCAGCGTAGGGGGAAGGGGCTACGAGCAGTACTTC.

This chain links TRBV10-3 with TRBJ1-1; 7 bases fit TRBD1. Unmatched junction bases numbered 6, after V lost 7 bases and J lost 1 base. This CDR3 is built from 14 residues. CDR1 is ENHRY, CDR2 SYGVKD, per germline. Here the CDR3 DNA reads TGTGCCATCAACCAGGGGGTTGGGAACACTGAAGCTTTCTTT. As protein: CAINQGVGNTEAFF.

This clonotype was detected many times. J is TRBJ2-2 and V is TRBV7-2; perhaps TRBD1 as D (5 bases). Germline-derived CDR1 and CDR2 are SGHTA and FQGNSA. The germline V and J ends were trimmed by 7 bases and 5 bases, with 14 bases remaining between them. The CDR3 sequence is 14 residues long. CDR3 nucleotides: TGTGCCAGCAAATTAGGGGCAGGTACCGGGGAGCTGTTTTTT. Protein sequence: CASKLGAGTGELFF.

The chain couples TRBV25-1 to TRBJ1-1; D may be TRBD1 (5 bases). V was pared by 2 bases and J by 1 base, with 8 bases between. Germline V gene lookup returns CDR1 MGHDK and CDR2 SYGVNS. The CDR3 is 14 residues long. The CDR3 protein is CASSEQRGNTEAFF. Here the CDR3 DNA reads TGTGCCAGCAGTGAACAAAGGGGGAACACTGAAGCTTTCTTT.

Notes on this clonotype: This clone may be a read error of a much larger clone one base away. J is TRBJ1-2 and V is TRBV20-1; D unresolved. Per germline, CDR1 DFQATT and CDR2 SNEGSKA (reference sequence). The CDR3 contains 13 residues. CDR3 bases: TGCGGTGCTAGAGATCCTGGGAGCGGGGGCTACACCTTC. The encoded protein is CGARDPGSGGYTF.

The CDR3 protein is CASSLESGGINEQFF. Written as DNA, the CDR3 is TGTGCCAGCAGCTTGGAAAGCGGGGGGATCAATGAGCAGTTCTTC. This chain connects TRBV5-4 to TRBJ2-1; TRBD2 agrees at 9 bases. Germline V gene lookup returns CDR1 SGHNT and CDR2 YYREEE (reference sequence). The V segment lost 0 bases and the J segment 6 bases; nucleotides outside the gene matches: 4. This CDR3 is 15 amino acids long. The whole variable domain, filled in from reference TRBV5-4 and TRBJ2-1, reads ETGVTQSPTHLIKTRGQQVTLRCSSQSGHNTVSWYQQALGQGPQFIFQYYREEENGRGNFPPRFSGLQFPNYSSELNVNALELDDSALYLCASSLESGGINEQFFGPGTRLTVL.

The V gene is TRBV18, the J gene TRBJ2-7; 7 bases fit TRBD1. This CDR3 is 15 amino acids long. Trimming removed 6 bases from V and 2 bases from J; junction bases left unmatched: 10. CDR1 and CDR2 (germline): KGHSH, LQKENI. CDR3 protein: CASSQAGGSTYEQYF. In DNA form, the CDR3 reads TGTGCCAGCTCCCAGGCAGGGGGTTCCACCTACGAGCAGTACTTC. Together with reference TRBV18 and TRBJ2-7, the CDR3 gives the full variable domain: NAGVMQNPRHLVRRRGQEARLRCSPMKGHSHVYWYRQLPEEGLKFMVYLQKENIIDESGMPKERFSAEFPKEGPSILRIQQVVRGDSAAYFCASSQAGGSTYEQYFGPGTRLTVT.

This clonotype was detected ten times or more. The gene calls are TRBV20-1 and TRBJ2-1; tentatively, D is TRBD1 (6 bases). The V gene's germline CDR1 is DFQATT and CDR2 SNEGSKA (reference sequence). This CDR3 contains 15 residues. V lost 1 base to trimming and J lost 6 bases, with 16 bases between them. CDR3 loop: CSARGEGHEGNEQFF. The DNA of the CDR3 is TGCAGTGCTAGAGGCGAGGGACATGAGGGCAATGAGCAGTTCTTC.

About this clonotype: Possible read error: a much larger clone is one base away. The chain is built from TRBV11-2 and TRBJ2-7, with 10 nucleotides matching TRBD1. The germline V gene encodes CDR1 SGHAT and CDR2 FQNNGV. The CDR3 is made up of 16 amino acids. V was pared by 5 bases and J by 3 bases, with 10 bases of the junction left unmatched. The DNA for the CDR3 is TGTGCCAGCAGCCCAATTTCCGGGACAGGGGTCTACGAGCAGTACGTC. Translated, it gives CASSPISGTGVYEQYV.